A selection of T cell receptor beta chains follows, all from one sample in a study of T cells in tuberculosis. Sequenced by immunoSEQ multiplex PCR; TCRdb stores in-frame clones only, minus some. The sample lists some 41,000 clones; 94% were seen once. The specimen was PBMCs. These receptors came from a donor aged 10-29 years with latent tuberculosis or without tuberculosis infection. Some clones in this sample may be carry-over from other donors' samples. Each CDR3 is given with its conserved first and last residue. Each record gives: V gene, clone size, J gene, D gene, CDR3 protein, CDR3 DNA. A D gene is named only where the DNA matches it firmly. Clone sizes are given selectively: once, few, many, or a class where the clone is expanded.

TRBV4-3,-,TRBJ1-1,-,CASSQAERTEAFF,TGCGCCAGCAGCCAAGCCGAGAGAACTGAAGCTTTCTTT
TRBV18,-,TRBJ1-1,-,CASSPSARENTEAFF,TGTGCCAGCTCACCGTCAGCCAGGGAGAACACTGAAGCTTTCTTT
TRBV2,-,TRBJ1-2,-,CASSTPRSHGYTF,TGTGCCAGCTCTACCCCACGAAGCCATGGCTACACCTTC
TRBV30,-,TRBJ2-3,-,CAWSAGVGTDTQYF,TGTGCCTGGAGTGCGGGGGTTGGCACAGATACGCAGTATTTT
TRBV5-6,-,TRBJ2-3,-,CASSTTNTDTQYF,TGTGCCAGCAGCACCACTAACACAGATACGCAGTATTTT
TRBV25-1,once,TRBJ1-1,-,CASSKGQTNTEAFF,TGTGCCAGCAGTAAAGGACAAACGAACACTGAAGCTTTCTTT
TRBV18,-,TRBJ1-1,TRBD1,CASSPDRGGLNTEAFF,TGTGCCAGCTCACCGGACAGGGGGGGGCTGAACACTGAAGCTTTCTTT
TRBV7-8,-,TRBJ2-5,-,CASSTKGTQYF,TGTGCCAGCAGTACTAAAGGGACCCAGTACTTC
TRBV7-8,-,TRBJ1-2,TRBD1,CASSLAGPGGGHVYGYTF,TGTGCCAGCAGCTTAGCGGGGCCAGGGGGCGGACACGTCTATGGCTACACCTTC
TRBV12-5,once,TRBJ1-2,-,CASAQGGRSNYGYTF,TGTGCTAGTGCCCAGGGCGGGAGGTCTAACTATGGCTACACCTTC
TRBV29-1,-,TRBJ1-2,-,CSVGKFGIFRRGKKDGYTF,TGCAGCGTTGGAAAGTTTGGAATTTTTCGCAGGGGAAAAAAGGATGGCTACACCTTC
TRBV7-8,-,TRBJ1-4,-,CASSLLLRNREPRSEKLFF,TGTGCCAGCAGCCTCCTTCTGAGAAACCGGGAGCCGAGGAGTGAAAAACTGTTTTTT
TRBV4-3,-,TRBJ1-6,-,CASSQAGTKVNSPLHF,TGCGCCAGCAGCCAAGCCGGGACAAAGGTTAATTCACCCCTCCACTTT
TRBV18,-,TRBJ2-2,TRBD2,CASSLGLAGTYTGELFF,TGTGCCAGCTCACTTGGACTAGCGGGGACCTACACCGGGGAGCTGTTTTTT
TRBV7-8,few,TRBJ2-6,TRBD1,CASSMTGLDFSGANVLTF,TGTGCCAGCAGCATGACAGGGTTGGATTTCTCTGGGGCCAACGTCCTGACTTTC
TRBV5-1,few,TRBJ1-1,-,CASSPEQGRNTEAFF,TGCGCCAGCAGCCCAGAGCAGGGAAGGAACACTGAAGCTTTCTTT
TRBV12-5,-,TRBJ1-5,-,CASGLLTTGLKQPQHF,TGTGCTAGTGGTTTGTTAACAACTGGGCTCAAGCAGCCCCAGCATTTT
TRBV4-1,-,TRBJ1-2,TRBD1,CASSQEGNRGNGYTF,TGCGCCAGCAGCCAAGAAGGAAACAGGGGAAATGGCTACACCTTC
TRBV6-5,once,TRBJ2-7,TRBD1,CASSYSQGISSYEQYF,TGTGCCAGCAGTTACTCACAGGGGATTTCTTCGTACGAGCAGTACTTC
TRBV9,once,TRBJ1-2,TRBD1,CASSQDRDGYTF,TGTGCCAGCAGCCAGGACAGGGATGGCTACACCTTC
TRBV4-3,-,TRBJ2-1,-,CASSQGGHLSSYNEQFF,TGCGCCAGCAGCCAAGGCGGCCATTTGAGCTCCTACAATGAGCAGTTCTTC
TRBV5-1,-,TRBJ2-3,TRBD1,CASSSGQLTDTQYF,TGCGCCAGCAGTTCGGGACAGCTCACAGATACGCAGTATTTT
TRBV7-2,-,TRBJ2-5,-,CASSLGGERQETQYF,TGTGCCAGCAGCTTAGGGGGTGAGCGGCAAGAGACCCAGTACTTC
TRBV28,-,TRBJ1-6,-,CASSFRGEPYNSPLHF,TGTGCCAGCAGTTTTCGGGGGGAACCCTATAATTCACCCCTCCACTTT
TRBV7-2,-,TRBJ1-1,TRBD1,CASSRDRAEAFF,TGTGCCAGCAGCCGCGACAGGGCTGAAGCTTTCTTT
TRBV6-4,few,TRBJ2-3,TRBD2,CASSDVAGASTDTQYF,TGTGCCAGCAGTGACGTAGCGGGGGCTAGCACAGATACGCAGTATTTT
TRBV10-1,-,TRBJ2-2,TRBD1,CASSGTGVTGELFF,TGCGCCAGCAGCGGGACAGGGGTCACCGGGGAGCTGTTTTTT
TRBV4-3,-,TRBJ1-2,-,CASSQVRHNYGYTF,TGCGCCAGCAGCCAAGTCAGACATAACTATGGCTACACCTTC
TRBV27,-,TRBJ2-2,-,CASSFEAGELFF,TGTGCCAGCAGTTTTGAGGCCGGGGAGCTGTTTTTT
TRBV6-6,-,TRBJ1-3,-,CASSWGTRSGNTIYF,TGTGCCAGCAGTTGGGGCACCCGCTCTGGAAACACCATATATTTT
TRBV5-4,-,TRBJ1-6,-,CASSLEPGTYNSPLHF,TGTGCCAGCAGCTTGGAGCCGGGAACCTATAATTCACCCCTCCACTTT
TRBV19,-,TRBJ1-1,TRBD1,CASSIGGQGNTEAFF,TGTGCCAGTAGTATAGGCGGACAGGGGAACACTGAAGCTTTCTTT
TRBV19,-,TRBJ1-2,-,CASSPGHGYTF,TGTGCCAGTAGCCCAGGGCATGGCTACACCTTC
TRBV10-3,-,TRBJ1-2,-,CAIRRGTGNYGYTF,TGTGCCATCAGGAGGGGGACGGGCAACTATGGCTACACCTTC
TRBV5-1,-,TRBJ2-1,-,CASSPFSPGGPRNEQFF,TGCGCCAGCAGCCCCTTCTCTCCCGGGGGGCCACGCAATGAGCAGTTCTTC
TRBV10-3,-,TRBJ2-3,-,CAISDSNADTQYF,TGTGCCATCAGTGACTCTAACGCAGATACGCAGTATTTT
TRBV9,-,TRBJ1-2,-,CASSPGGGQADGYTF,TGTGCCAGCAGCCCAGGCGGGGGGCAGGCTGATGGCTACACCTTC
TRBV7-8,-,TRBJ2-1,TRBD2,CASRQPGLAGLSSYNEQFF,TGTGCCAGCAGGCAACCGGGACTAGCGGGGCTAAGCTCCTACAATGAGCAGTTCTTC
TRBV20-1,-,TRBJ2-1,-,CSARGDEQFF,TGCAGTGCCAGGGGAGACGAGCAGTTCTTC
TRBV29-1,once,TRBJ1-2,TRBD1,CSVEGGQGAIYGYTF,TGCAGCGTTGAGGGGGGGCAGGGGGCTATCTATGGCTACACCTTC
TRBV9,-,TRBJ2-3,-,CASSVAAKGSTDTQYF,TGTGCCAGCAGCGTAGCGGCGAAGGGGAGCACAGATACGCAGTATTTT
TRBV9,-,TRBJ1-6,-,CASSVFGRVTSGSPLHF,TGTGCCAGCAGCGTTTTCGGTCGGGTCACTTCGGGTTCACCCCTCCACTTT
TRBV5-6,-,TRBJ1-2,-,CASSLDNRGYTF,TGTGCCAGCAGCTTGGACAATCGTGGCTACACCTTC
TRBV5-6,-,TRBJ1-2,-,CASSTGSGYTF,TGTGCCAGCAGCACCGGGAGCGGCTACACCTTC
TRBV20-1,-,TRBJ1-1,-,CRGEGAFF,TGCAGAGGGGAAGGAGCTTTCTTT
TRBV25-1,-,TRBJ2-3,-,CASMGGSSTDTQYF,TGTGCCAGCATGGGGGGATCTAGCACAGATACGCAGTATTTT
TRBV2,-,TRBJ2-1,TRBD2,CASTPSGYNEQFF,TGTGCCAGCACCCCTAGCGGGTACAATGAGCAGTTCTTC
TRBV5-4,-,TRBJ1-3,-,CASSLALEGSTIYF,TGTGCCAGCAGCTTGGCCCTGGAGGGGTCCACCATATATTTT
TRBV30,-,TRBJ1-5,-,CAWSVLGGGNQPQHF,TGTGCCTGGAGTGTACTCGGGGGAGGGAATCAGCCCCAGCATTTT
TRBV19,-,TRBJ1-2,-,CASSSWSGRQSEGYTF,TGTGCCAGTAGTAGTTGGTCAGGCCGGCAGTCTGAGGGCTACACCTTC
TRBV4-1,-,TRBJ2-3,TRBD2,CASSQDHGGTSTTDTQYF,TGCGCCAGCAGCCAAGATCATGGGGGGACTAGCACGACAGATACGCAGTATTTT
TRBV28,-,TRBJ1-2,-,CASTLGGEDYGYTF,TGTGCCAGCACTCTGGGGGGGGAGGACTATGGCTACACCTTC
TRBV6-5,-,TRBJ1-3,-,CASSYDSPSSGNTIYF,TGTGCCAGCAGTTACGACAGTCCTAGCTCTGGAAACACCATATATTTT
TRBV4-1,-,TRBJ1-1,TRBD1,CASSPGQGLTLAFF,TGCGCCAGCAGCCCGGGACAGGGCTTGACCTTGGCTTTCTTT
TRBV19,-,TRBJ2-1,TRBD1,CASSADRVHNEQFF,TGTGCCAGTAGTGCGGACAGGGTACACAATGAGCAGTTCTTC
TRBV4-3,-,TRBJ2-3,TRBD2,CASSQVISGGSDTQYF,TGCGCCAGCAGCCAAGTGATTAGCGGGGGATCAGATACGCAGTATTTT
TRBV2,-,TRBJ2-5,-,CASSEEAGRGTQYF,TGTGCCAGCAGTGAAGAGGCGGGGCGGGGGACCCAGTACTTC
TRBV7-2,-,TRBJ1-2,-,CASSFGYYGYTF,TGTGCCAGCAGCTTTGGCTACTATGGCTACACCTTC
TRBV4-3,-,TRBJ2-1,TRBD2,CASSQGLAGARNEQFF,TGCGCCAGCAGCCAGGGACTAGCGGGGGCCCGGAATGAGCAGTTCTTC